This T cell receptor (beta chain) was found in a study of early T cells in non-severe SARS-CoV-2 infection. Turning to the study itself: RNA in bulk from unsorted whole blood was sequenced, and chains were unpaired. Notes on the study in general: Matching results from VDJdb favored anti-spike CD8 responses, leaving private and CD4 specificities undetected.

Tagging with unique molecular identifiers was applied to individual cDNA molecules. TCRdb independently ran MiXCR on the 5' RACE reads; one entry per CDR3 protein. The table lists around 40,000 distinct CDR3 sequences, approximately 6.1% of them singletons. This clonotype was detected ten times or more. Its antigen is as yet unknown. The CDR3 has 14 residues. Germline CDR1 and CDR2: SGHNT and YYREEE (reference sequence). The germline V and J ends were trimmed by 4 bases and 7 bases, with 14 bases remaining between them. V gene TRBV5-4 combines with J gene TRBJ1-4; no firm D call. The TCR was taken from an adult who was a healthcare worker with PCR-confirmed SARS-CoV-2 infection or an uninfected control (not recorded which). The specimen sequenced was whole blood. The CDR3 DNA is TGTGCCAGCAGCGTGGACCGGAATACTGAAAAACTGTTTTTT. Its protein is CASSVDRNTEKLFF.